What follows are 14 T cell receptor beta chains derived from one specimen sequenced in a study of blood T cell repertoires in COVID-19. Data came from immunoSEQ multiplex PCR; TCRdb stores just in-frame clones and leaves some out. The repertoire holds tens of thousands of clones, around 90% seen once, with under 9.5% in the top ten. The sequenced sample was peripheral blood. These receptors all come from a man aged 25 to 40 with acute or convalescent COVID-19.

This sequence joins TRBV27 and TRBJ1-6, with a tentative D call TRBD1 (5 bases). CDR1 and CDR2 (germline): MNHEY, SMNVEV (reference sequence). CDR3 length equals 13 residues. V dropped 7 bases and J dropped 5 bases, with 9 bases sitting between them. The CDR3 spells CASNEGDNSPLHF. The CDR3 nucleotides read TGTGCCAGCAATGAAGGGGATAATTCACCCCTCCACTTT.

The chain links TRBV11-2 to TRBJ2-4; perhaps TRBD1 as D (5 bases). CDR1 is SGHAT, CDR2 FQNNGV, per germline. This CDR3 is built from 17 residues. V lost 5 bases to trimming and J lost 0 bases, with 17 bases between them. This CDR3 reads CASSAYTGPVAKNIQYF. CDR3 coding DNA: TGTGCCAGCAGCGCCTACACAGGACCGGTAGCCAAAAACATTCAGTACTTC.

V usage is TRBV19 and J usage is TRBJ2-5, with D possibly matching TRBD2 (5 bases). Germline values: CDR1 LNHDA, CDR2 SQIVND (reference sequence). V shed 2 bases and J shed 4 bases, with 8 bases lying between them. The CDR3 length is 13 residues. This CDR3 is CASSISAGETQYF. The CDR3 coding sequence is TGTGCCAGTAGTATATCCGCGGGAGAGACCCAGTACTTC.

The chain joins TRBV5-5 to TRBJ1-2, with no clear D. CDR1 is SGHKS, CDR2 YYEKEE, per germline (reference sequence). Trimming took off 2 bases at V and 6 bases at J, with 14 bases between the two ends. This CDR3 region has 14 residues. CDR3: CASSFTPRSDGYTF. In nucleotides, the CDR3 is TGTGCCAGCAGCTTTACCCCCCGCTCAGATGGCTACACCTTC.

The rearrangement links TRBV18 to TRBJ2-7, with 7 bases matching TRBD2. This CDR3 region has 14 residues. Unmatched junction bases numbered 7, after V lost 3 bases and J lost 5 bases. From germline, CDR1 is KGHSH and CDR2 LQKENI. CDR3 nucleotide sequence: TGTGCCAGCTCACCCAGCACACGGGGGGACGAGCAGTACTTC. It translates to CASSPSTRGDEQYF.

The rearrangement joins TRBV18 to TRBJ2-3; D is perhaps TRBD2 (5 bases). There are 16 residues in the CDR3. Germline V gives CDR1 KGHSH, CDR2 LQKENI. V was trimmed by 3 bases and J by 1 base, leaving 14 bases between them. CDR3 loop: CASSPPYGLRTDTQYF. Written as DNA, the CDR3 is TGTGCCAGCTCACCGCCCTATGGACTCCGCACAGATACGCAGTATTTT.

The V and J genes are TRBV9 and TRBJ2-1; TRBD2 aligns across 9 bases. The V segment lost 0 bases and the J segment 3 bases; nucleotides outside the gene matches: 7. This CDR3 is 17 amino acids long. The V gene's germline CDR1 is SGDLS and CDR2 YYNGEE. This chain's CDR3 is CASSVDFAGGDYNEQFF. In nucleotides, the CDR3 is TGTGCCAGCAGCGTAGATTTTGCGGGAGGGGACTACAATGAGCAGTTCTTC.

DNA of the CDR3: TGTGCCAGTAGTATTCGGGGACTAGCGGGAGATACGCAGTATTTT. Its translation: CASSIRGLAGDTQYF. The chain has TRBV19 and TRBJ2-3; 12 nucleotides align to TRBD2. The CDR3 has 15 residues. Germline lookup yields CDR1 LNHDA and CDR2 SQIVND (reference sequence). After removal of 3 bases from V and 5 bases from J, the junction contained 3 bases not matched to a gene.

The chain uses TRBV9 and TRBJ2-1; 7 bases are a match to TRBD2. The V segment lost 3 bases and the J segment 4 bases; nucleotides outside the gene matches: 4. This CDR3 is 14 amino acids long. From germline, CDR1 is SGDLS and CDR2 YYNGEE. CDR3 coding DNA: TGTGCCAGCAGCGACGGGACTACTTACAATGAGCAGTTCTTC. This encodes CASSDGTTYNEQFF. Together with reference TRBV9 and TRBJ2-1, the CDR3 gives the full variable domain: DSGVTQTPKHLITATGQRVTLRCSPRSGDLSVYWYQQSLDQGLQFLIQYYNGEERAKGNILERFSAQQFPDLHSELNLSSLELGDSALYFCASSDGTTYNEQFFGPGTRLTVL.

This rearrangement joins TRBV4-1 to TRBJ1-1, with 7 bases lining up with TRBD1. The germline V gene encodes CDR1 MGHRA and CDR2 YSYEKL. This CDR3 has 13 amino acids. J gave up 6 bases and V 5 bases, and 6 bases lay outside the gene matches. The CDR3 DNA reads as TGCGCCAGCAGCTTACAGGGGATGGCTGAAGCTTTCTTT. Translating gives CASSLQGMAEAFF.

The chain is built from TRBV28 and TRBJ2-5; 9 nucleotides align to TRBD2. Germline V CDR1 and CDR2: MDHEN, SYDVKM. CDR3 size: 15 residues. The J segment lost 5 bases and the V segment lost 5 bases, leaving 9 bases of the junction unmatched. For the CDR3, the DNA is TGTGCCAGCAGTGCGACTAGCGGTCCCGGGGAGACCCAGTACTTC. Its protein is CASSATSGPGETQYF. The variable domain in full, with the rest retrieved from reference TRBV28 and TRBJ2-5, is DVKVTQSSRYLVKRTGEKVFLECVQDMDHENMFWYRQDPGLGLRLIYFSYDVKMKEKGDIPEGYSVSREKKERFSLILESASTNQTSMYLCASSATSGPGETQYFGPGTRLLVL.

The chain uses TRBV9 and TRBJ2-2; a possible D gene is TRBD2 (6 bases). The CDR3 sequence is 16 residues long. V lost 4 bases, J lost 0 bases, and 13 bases lay in between. Germline V lookup: CDR1 SGDLS, CDR2 YYNGEE. The CDR3 nucleotides are TGTGCCAGCAGCCCCCGGTCGGGGGCGAACACCGGGGAGCTGTTTTTT. Translation gives CASSPRSGANTGELFF.

As DNA, the CDR3 is TGTGCCAGCAGCTTAGATGGACTAGTTTCTTCCTCCTACGAGCAGTACTTC. Protein product: CASSLDGLVSSSYEQYF. The chain has TRBV11-2 and TRBJ2-7, with 7 positions matching TRBD2. CDR1 and CDR2 (germline): SGHAT, FQNNGV. V lost 0 bases to trimming and J lost 0 bases; unmatched junction nucleotides: 8. This CDR3 has 17 residues. Combining the CDR3 with reference TRBV11-2 and TRBJ2-7 gives the whole variable domain EAGVAQSPRYKIIEKRQSVAFWCNPISGHATLYWYQQILGQGPKLLIQFQNNGVVDDSQLPKDRFSAERLKGVDSTLKIQPAKLEDSAVYLCASSLDGLVSSSYEQYFGPGTRLTVT.

The chain couples TRBV10-1 to TRBJ2-7; TRBD1 is a possible D gene (5 bases). Trimming took off 4 bases at V and 1 base at J, with 11 bases between the two ends. CDR3 length: 14 residues. Looked up from germline, CDR1 is WNHNN and CDR2 is SYGVQD (reference sequence). The CDR3 loop reads CASSGQSDSYEQYF. The CDR3 DNA is TGCGCCAGCAGTGGACAGTCAGATTCCTACGAGCAGTACTTC.